In this sample, the clone carrying this T cell receptor beta chain turned up once. Antigen: not known. One end of the junction does not line up with germline, which may come from a read error. This record comes from a study of a mutant IDH1 vaccine in newly diagnosed glioma. Across the whole study: Vaccination started 4-6 weeks after radiotherapy alone, or with temozolomide cycles.

The CDR3 length is 10 residues. Germline lookup yields CDR1 KGHSH and CDR2 LQKENI. This sample's time point: week 23, last vaccination. The investigators gave 300 ug of mutant IDH1 20-mer peptide in each vaccine dose, together with topical imiquimod. The table came from immunoSEQ multiplex PCR; TCRdb's copy has only in-frame clones and leaves some out. The sample records approximately 50,000 clones, about nine tenths being singletons. The clonotype originates from a man aged 40-50 years with glioma. The chain carries TRBV18 and TRBJ2-1, with TRBD1 identical over 7 bases. The input for sequencing was PBMCs, taken from a glioma patient whose treatment included an IDH1 peptide vaccine. CDR3 bases: TGTGCCAGCTCACGGGACAGACCAATCTTC. Protein sequence: CASSRDRPIF.